This T cell receptor beta chain emerged from a study of T cells in Graves' hyperthyroidism and ophthalmopathy. In the study overall: Once the initial diagnosis was made, peripheral blood was obtained before any treatment.

Looked up from germline, CDR1 is SGHTS and CDR2 is YDEGEE. Trimming took 2 bases from V and 6 from J; bases not matched to a gene: 7. The CDR3 runs to 14 residues. RNA transcripts yielded amplified TCR beta CDR3 regions. The TCR CDR3 was amplified in a first-round RT-PCR using the HTBI primer set. TCRdb reprocessed the multiplex PCR reads with MiXCR, giving one entry per CDR3 protein. The sample includes around 570,000 distinct CDR3 sequences, around 20% of them seen just once. Duration under 3 months, a NOSPECS grade of at least 4, and a Clinical Activity Score of at least 3 characterized the ophthalmopathy patients. Study-wide results and limits: Within blood appeared most thyroid clonotypes that had expanded above 0.001.

With regard to this clonotype: Its antigen is unidentified.

The sample was blood. V is TRBV5-8 and J is TRBJ1-1, with 7 bases lining up with TRBD1. This TCR was recovered from a man aged 35 to 55 with Graves' ophthalmopathy. CDR3 nucleotides: TGTGCCAGCAGCTTAACAGGGGATTCCGCTGAAGCTTTCTTT. Protein sequence: CASSLTGDSAEAFF.